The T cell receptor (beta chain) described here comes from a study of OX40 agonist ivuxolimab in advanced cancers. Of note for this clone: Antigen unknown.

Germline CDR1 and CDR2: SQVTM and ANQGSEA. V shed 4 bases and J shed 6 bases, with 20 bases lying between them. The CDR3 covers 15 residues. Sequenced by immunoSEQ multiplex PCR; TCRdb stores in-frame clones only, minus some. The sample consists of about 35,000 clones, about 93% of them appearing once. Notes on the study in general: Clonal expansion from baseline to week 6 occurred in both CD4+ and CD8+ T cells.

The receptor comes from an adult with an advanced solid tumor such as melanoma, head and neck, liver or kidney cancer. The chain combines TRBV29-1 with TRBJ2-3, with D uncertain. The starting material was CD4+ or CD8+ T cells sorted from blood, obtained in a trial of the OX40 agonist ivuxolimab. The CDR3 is CSVVNPDKVIDTQYF. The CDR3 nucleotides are TGCAGCGTTGTGAATCCGGATAAGGTTATCGATACGCAGTATTTT.